This TCR beta chain was sequenced in a study of shared clonotypes between healthy human individuals. The overall study: Every donor yielded three CD4 naive, three CD4 memory, two CD8 naive and one CD8 memory plate.

Generated by immunoSEQ multiplex PCR, the TCRdb table keeps only in-frame clones and is missing some. The table records about 640,000 clones, 72% of them present only once. Comment on this clone: Antigen unknown.

Whole-study findings and limits: Memory subsets generally showed smaller estimated richness than naive subsets did.

The source of this sequence is a woman aged 25 to 39 in good health. The sequencing input was memory CD4+ T cells sorted from blood. Stated subset: CD45RA-negative fraction.

CDR3 sequence reads: CASSHGQGHTEAFF. The CDR3 nucleotides read TGTGCCAGCTCACACGGACAGGGGCACACTGAAGCTTTCTTT. J is TRBJ1-1 and V is TRBV18; 9 bases align to TRBD1. The CDR3 runs to 14 residues. CDR1 is KGHSH and CDR2 is LQKENI in the germline V gene. The V segment lost 4 bases and the J segment 3 bases; nucleotides outside the gene matches: 3.